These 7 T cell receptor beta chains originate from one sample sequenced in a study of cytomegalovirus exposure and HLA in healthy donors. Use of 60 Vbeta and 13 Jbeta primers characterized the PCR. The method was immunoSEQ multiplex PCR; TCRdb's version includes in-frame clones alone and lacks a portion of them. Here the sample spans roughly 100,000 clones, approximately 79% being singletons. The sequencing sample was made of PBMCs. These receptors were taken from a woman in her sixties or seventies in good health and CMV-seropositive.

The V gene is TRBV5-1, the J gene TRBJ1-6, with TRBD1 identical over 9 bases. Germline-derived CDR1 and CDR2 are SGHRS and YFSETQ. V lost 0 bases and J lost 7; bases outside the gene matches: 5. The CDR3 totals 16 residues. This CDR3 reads CASSLGQGVLNSPLHF. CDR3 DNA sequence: TGCGCCAGCAGCTTGGGACAGGGGGTTTTGAATTCACCCCTCCACTTT.

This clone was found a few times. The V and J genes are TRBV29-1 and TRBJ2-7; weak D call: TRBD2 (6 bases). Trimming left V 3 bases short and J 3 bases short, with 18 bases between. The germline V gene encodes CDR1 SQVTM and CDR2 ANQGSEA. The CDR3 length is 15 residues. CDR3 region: CSVEKGAGGVYEQYF. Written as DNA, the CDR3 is TGCAGCGTTGAGAAGGGAGCGGGCGGGGTCTACGAGCAGTACTTC.

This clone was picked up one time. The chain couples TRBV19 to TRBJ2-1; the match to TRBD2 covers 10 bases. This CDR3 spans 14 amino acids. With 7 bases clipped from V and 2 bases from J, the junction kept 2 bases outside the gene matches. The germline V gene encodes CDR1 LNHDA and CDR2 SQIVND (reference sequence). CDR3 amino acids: CASKSGRAYNEQFF. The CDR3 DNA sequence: TGTGCCAGTAAGAGCGGGAGGGCCTACAATGAGCAGTTCTTC. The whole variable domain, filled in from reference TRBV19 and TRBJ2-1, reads DGGITQSPKYLFRKEGQNVTLSCEQNLNHDAMYWYRQDPGQGLRLIYYSQIVNDFQKGDIAEGYSVSREKKESFPLTVTSAQKNPTAFYLCASKSGRAYNEQFFGPGTRLTVL.

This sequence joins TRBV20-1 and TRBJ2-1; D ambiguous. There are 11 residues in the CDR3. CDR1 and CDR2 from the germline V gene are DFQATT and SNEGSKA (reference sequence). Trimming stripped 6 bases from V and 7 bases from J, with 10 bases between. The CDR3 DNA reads TGCAGTGCCGAGCGTAGGAATGAGCAGTTCTTC. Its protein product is CSAERRNEQFF.

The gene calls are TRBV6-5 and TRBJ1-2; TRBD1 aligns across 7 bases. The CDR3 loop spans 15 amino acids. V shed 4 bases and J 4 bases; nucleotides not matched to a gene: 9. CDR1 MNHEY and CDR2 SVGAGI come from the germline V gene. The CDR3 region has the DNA TGTGCCAGCAGTTCAAACCCGACAGGGCCCTATGGCTACACCTTC. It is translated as CASSSNPTGPYGYTF.

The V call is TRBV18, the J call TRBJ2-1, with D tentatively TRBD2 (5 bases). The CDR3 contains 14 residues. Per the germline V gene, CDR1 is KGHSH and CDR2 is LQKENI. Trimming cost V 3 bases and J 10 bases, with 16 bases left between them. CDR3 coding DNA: TGTGCCAGCTCACCGGGAGTAACAATTGGGGAGCAGTTCTTC. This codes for CASSPGVTIGEQFF.

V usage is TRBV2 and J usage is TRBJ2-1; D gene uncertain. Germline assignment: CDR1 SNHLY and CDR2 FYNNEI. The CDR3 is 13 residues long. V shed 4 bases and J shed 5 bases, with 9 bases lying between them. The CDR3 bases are TGTGCCAGCAGTGTGCACAGAAACAATGAGCAGTTCTTC. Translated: CASSVHRNNEQFF.